This T cell receptor beta chain came from a study of blood T cells in healthy people across ages. Trimming cost V 11 bases and J 0 bases, with 14 bases left between them. The germline V gene has CDR1 SEHNR and CDR2 FQNEAQ (reference sequence). The CDR3 loop spans 14 amino acids. This clonotype was picked up a small number of times. It was with a sample-barcoded 5' primer and a J-beta primer mix that a second PCR of roughly 7 to 11 cycles was run. From the 5' RACE reads, TCRdb called clonotypes with MiXCR, one entry per CDR3 protein. The sample carries roughly 1.5 million distinct CDR3 sequences, about 42% recorded once.

The clonotype originates from a young woman in good health. The chain carries TRBV7-9 and TRBJ2-1; D perhaps matches TRBD1 (6 bases). Specimen: blood. CDR3 in amino acids: CACQGGFSYNEQFF. In DNA, the CDR3 is TGTGCCTGCCAAGGGGGATTCTCCTACAATGAGCAGTTCTTC. Together with reference TRBV7-9 and TRBJ2-1, the CDR3 gives the full variable domain: DTGVSQNPRHKITKRGQNVTFRCDPISEHNRLYWYRQTLGQGPEFLTYFQNEAQLEKSRLLSDRFSAERPKGSFSTLEIQRTEQGDSAMYLCACQGGFSYNEQFFGPGTRLTVL.